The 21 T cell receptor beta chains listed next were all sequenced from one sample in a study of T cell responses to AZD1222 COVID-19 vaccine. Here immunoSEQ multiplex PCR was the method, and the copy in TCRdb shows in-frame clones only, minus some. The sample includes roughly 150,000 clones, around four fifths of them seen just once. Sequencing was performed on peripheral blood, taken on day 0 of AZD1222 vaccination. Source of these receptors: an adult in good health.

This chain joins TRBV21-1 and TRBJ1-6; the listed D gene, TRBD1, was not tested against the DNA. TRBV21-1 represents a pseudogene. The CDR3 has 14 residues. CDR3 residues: CASTREGYNSPLHF. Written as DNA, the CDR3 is TGTGCCAGCACCAGGGAAGGGTATAATTCACCCCTCCACTTT.

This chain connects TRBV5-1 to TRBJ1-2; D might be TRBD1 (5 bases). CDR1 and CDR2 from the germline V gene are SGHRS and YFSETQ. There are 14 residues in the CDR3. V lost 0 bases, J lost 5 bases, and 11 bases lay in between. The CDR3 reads CASSLDPGGYGYTF. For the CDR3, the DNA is TGCGCCAGCAGCTTGGACCCCGGGGGTTATGGCTACACCTTC.

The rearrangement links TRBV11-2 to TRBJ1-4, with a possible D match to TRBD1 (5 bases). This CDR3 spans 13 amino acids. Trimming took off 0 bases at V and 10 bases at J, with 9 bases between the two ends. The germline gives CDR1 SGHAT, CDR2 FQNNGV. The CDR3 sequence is CASSLDRDGKLFF. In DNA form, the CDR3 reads TGTGCCAGCAGCTTAGACAGGGATGGAAAACTGTTTTTT.

In DNA form, the CDR3 reads TGTGCCAGCAGCGTAAGCTCCCTACCGGACTATGGCTACACCTTC. Translated: CASSVSSLPDYGYTF. The chain joins TRBV9 to TRBJ1-2; D remains unclear. The CDR3 totals 15 residues. Trimming took off 1 base at V and 3 bases at J, with 13 bases between the two ends. In germline, CDR1 is SGDLS, CDR2 YYNGEE.

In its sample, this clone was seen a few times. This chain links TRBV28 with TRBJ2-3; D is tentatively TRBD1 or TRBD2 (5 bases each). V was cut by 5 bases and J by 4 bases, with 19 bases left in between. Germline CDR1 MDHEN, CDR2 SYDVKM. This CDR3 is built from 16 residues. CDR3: CASSPPPGLGADTQYF. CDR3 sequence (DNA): TGTGCCAGCAGTCCCCCTCCCGGACTGGGGGCAGATACGCAGTATTTT.

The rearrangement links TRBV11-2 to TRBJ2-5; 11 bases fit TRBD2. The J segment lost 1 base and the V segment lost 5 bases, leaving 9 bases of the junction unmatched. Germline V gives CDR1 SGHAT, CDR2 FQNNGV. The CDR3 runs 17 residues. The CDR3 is CASSTHPSGGSQETQYF. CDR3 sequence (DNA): TGTGCCAGCAGCACACACCCTAGCGGGGGGTCCCAAGAGACCCAGTACTTC.

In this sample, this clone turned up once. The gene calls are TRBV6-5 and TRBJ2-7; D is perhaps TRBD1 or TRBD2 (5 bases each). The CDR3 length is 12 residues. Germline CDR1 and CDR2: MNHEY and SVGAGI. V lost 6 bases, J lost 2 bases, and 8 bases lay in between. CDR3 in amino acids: CASRGRPYEQYF. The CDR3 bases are TGTGCCAGCAGGGGACGGCCCTACGAGCAGTACTTC.

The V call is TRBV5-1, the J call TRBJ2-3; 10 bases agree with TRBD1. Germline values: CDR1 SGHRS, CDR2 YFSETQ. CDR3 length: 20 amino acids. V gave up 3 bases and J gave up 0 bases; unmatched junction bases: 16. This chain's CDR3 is CASSSSGTGEGMASTDTQYF. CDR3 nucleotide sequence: TGCGCCAGCAGCTCCTCCGGGACAGGGGAGGGGATGGCTAGCACAGATACGCAGTATTTT.

The CDR3 loop is CASSEEGGLAYGYTF. CDR3 coding DNA: TGTGCCAGCAGTGAGGAGGGGGGCCTAGCCTATGGCTACACCTTC. The chain couples TRBV2 to TRBJ1-2; weak D call: TRBD1 (6 bases). The CDR3 runs to 15 residues. Per the germline V gene, CDR1 is SNHLY and CDR2 is FYNNEI. Between the trimmed V and J ends, which lost 3 bases and 4 bases, there was a span of 15 bases.

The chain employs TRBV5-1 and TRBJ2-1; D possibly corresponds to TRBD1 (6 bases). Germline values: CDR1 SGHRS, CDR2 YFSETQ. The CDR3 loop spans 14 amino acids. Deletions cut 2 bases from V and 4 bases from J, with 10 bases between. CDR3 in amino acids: CASSFSGQYNEQFF. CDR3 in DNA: TGCGCCAGCAGCTTCAGTGGACAGTACAATGAGCAGTTCTTC.

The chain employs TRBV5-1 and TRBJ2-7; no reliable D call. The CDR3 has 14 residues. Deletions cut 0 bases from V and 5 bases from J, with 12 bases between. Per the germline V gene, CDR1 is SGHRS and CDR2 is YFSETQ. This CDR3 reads CASSLDGLGNEQYF. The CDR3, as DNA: TGCGCCAGCAGCTTGGATGGTCTGGGGAACGAGCAGTACTTC.

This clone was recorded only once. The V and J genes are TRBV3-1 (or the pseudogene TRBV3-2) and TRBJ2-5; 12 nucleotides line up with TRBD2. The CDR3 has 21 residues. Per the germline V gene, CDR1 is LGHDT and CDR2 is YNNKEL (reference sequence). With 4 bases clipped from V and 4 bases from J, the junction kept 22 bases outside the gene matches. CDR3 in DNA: TGTGCCAGCAGCCCAAGGCGGACTAGCGGGGTACTGGGTGGCGGGAGAGAGACCCAGTACTTC. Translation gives CASSPRRTSGVLGGGRETQYF.

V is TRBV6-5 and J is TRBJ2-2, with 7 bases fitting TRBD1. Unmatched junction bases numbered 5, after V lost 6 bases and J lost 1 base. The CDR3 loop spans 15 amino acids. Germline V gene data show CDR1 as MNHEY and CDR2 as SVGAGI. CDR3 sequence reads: CASRSGQMNTGELFF. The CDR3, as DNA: TGTGCCAGCAGGTCGGGACAGATGAACACCGGGGAGCTGTTTTTT.

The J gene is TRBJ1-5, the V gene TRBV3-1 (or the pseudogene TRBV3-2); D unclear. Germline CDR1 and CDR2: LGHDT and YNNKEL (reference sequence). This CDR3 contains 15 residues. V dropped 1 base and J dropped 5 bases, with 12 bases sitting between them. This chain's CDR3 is CASSQAGSKHQPQHF. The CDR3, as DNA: TGTGCCAGCAGCCAAGCGGGGAGTAAGCATCAGCCCCAGCATTTT.

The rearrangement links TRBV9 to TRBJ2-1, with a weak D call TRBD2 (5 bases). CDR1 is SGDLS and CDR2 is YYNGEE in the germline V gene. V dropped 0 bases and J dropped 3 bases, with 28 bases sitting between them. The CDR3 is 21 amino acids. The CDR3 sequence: CASSVGITKNLAAIVYNEQFF. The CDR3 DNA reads TGTGCCAGCAGCGTAGGAATAACAAAAAACCTAGCCGCGATCGTCTACAATGAGCAGTTCTTC.

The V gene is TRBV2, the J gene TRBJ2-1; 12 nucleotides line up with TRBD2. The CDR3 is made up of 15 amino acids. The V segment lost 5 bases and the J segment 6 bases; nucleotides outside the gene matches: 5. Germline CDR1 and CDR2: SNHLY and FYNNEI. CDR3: CASSFSLAGGNEQFF. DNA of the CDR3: TGTGCCAGCAGTTTCTCACTAGCGGGGGGCAATGAGCAGTTCTTC.

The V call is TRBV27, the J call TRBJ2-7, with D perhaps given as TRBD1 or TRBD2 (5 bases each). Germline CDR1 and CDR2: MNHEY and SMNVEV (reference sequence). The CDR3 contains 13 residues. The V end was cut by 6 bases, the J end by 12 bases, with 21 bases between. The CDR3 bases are TGTGCCAGCAGCATGGTCGGGTCGGGACCTTCGTACTTC. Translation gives CASSMVGSGPSYF.

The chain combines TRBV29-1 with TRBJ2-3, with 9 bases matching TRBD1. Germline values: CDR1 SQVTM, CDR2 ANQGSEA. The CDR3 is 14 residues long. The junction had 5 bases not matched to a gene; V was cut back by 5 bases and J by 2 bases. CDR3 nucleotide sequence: TGCAGCGTTCCGGGACAGGGCAACACAGATACGCAGTATTTT. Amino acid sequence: CSVPGQGNTDTQYF.

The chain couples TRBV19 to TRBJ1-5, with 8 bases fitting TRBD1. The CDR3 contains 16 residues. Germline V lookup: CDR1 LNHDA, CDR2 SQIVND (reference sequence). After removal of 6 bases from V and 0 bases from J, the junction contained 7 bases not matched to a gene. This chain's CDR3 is CASRTMDRASNQPQHF. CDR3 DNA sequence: TGTGCCAGTAGGACAATGGACAGGGCTAGCAATCAGCCCCAGCATTTT.

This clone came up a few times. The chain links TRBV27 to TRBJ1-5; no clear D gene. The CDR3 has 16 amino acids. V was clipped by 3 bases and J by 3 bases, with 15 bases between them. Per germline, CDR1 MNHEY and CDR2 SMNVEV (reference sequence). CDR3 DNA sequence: TGTGCCAGCAGTTTCGTACAAAGCGGTCCCAATCAGCCCCAGCATTTT. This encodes CASSFVQSGPNQPQHF.

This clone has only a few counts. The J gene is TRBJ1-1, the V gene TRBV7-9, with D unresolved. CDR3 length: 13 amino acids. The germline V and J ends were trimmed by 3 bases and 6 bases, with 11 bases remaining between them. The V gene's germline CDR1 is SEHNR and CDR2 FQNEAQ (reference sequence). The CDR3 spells CASSLTSAAEAFF. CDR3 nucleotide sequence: TGTGCCAGCAGCTTGACTTCAGCGGCTGAAGCTTTCTTT.